This passage covers 13 T cell receptor beta chains from one sample sequenced in a study of blood T cell repertoires in COVID-19. Using immunoSEQ multiplex PCR, the repertoire was profiled, and TCRdb retains in-frame clones only, with some absent. The repertoire consists of some 220,000 clones, with around 85% occurring once and the leading ten covering 1.3%. Sequenced sample: PBMCs or T cells enriched from blood (not recorded which). The receptors were sampled from a middle-aged woman with acute COVID-19.

The chain recombines TRBV30 with TRBJ1-6, with D uncertain. The CDR3 is 12 residues long. The V end was cut by 4 bases, the J end by 13 bases, with 14 bases between. Germline V gene lookup returns CDR1 GTSNPN and CDR2 SVGIG (reference sequence). The CDR3 coding sequence is TGTGCCTGGATGTGGGGTCGAGGGCCCCTCCACTTT. Its protein is CAWMWGRGPLHF. Using reference TRBV30 and TRBJ1-6 for the parts outside the CDR3, the full variable domain is SQTIHQWPATLVQPVGSPLSLECTVEGTSNPNLYWYRQAAGRGLQLLFYSVGIGQISSEVPQNLSASRPQDRQFILSSKKLLLSDSGFYLCAWMWGRGPLHFGNGTRLTVT.

V and J are TRBV10-1 and TRBJ1-5; 12 bases align to TRBD1. CDR3 length: 16 residues. Trimming took 8 bases from V and 2 from J; bases not matched to a gene: 7. CDR1 WNHNN and CDR2 SYGVQD come from the germline V gene (reference sequence). The CDR3 here is CASVRDRGRGNQPQHF. Written as DNA, the CDR3 is TGCGCCAGCGTCCGGGACAGGGGGCGCGGCAATCAGCCCCAGCATTTT.

This sequence joins TRBV28 and TRBJ1-5; D might be TRBD1 (5 bases). Trimming stripped 6 bases from V and 4 bases from J, with 13 bases between. This CDR3 has 14 amino acids. Looked up from germline, CDR1 is MDHEN and CDR2 is SYDVKM. For the CDR3, the DNA is TGTGCCAGCAGGAGTGGGGGGGGGAATCAGCCCCAGCATTTT. As protein: CASRSGGGNQPQHF.

The chain joins TRBV11-2 to TRBJ1-1; 7 bases are shared with TRBD1. The CDR3 consists of 15 residues. Germline-derived CDR1 and CDR2 are SGHAT and FQNNGV. J lost 4 bases, V lost 5 bases, and 10 bases had no gene match. CDR3 bases: TGTGCCAGCAGCAAATCCGGGACAGCGAGCACTGAAGCTTTCTTT. Amino acids: CASSKSGTASTEAFF.

In its sample, this clone was seen a few times. The chain couples TRBV11-2 to TRBJ2-2; D possibly corresponds to TRBD1 (6 bases). V was pared by 3 bases and J by 3 bases, with 17 bases between. Germline V gene sequence: CDR1 SGHAT, CDR2 FQNNGV. The CDR3 runs to 17 residues. Here the CDR3 DNA reads TGTGCCAGCAGCTTGGAGGTGACAGGTCCTTACACCGGGGAGCTGTTTTTT. Its translation is CASSLEVTGPYTGELFF.

The rearrangement joins TRBV6-5 to TRBJ2-7, with 9 bases identical to TRBD1. V lost 8 bases to trimming and J lost 3 bases; unmatched junction nucleotides: 5. Germline-derived CDR1 and CDR2 are MNHEY and SVGAGI. The CDR3 is 13 residues long. CDR3 coding DNA: TGTGCCAGCGGCCGGGACAGGGACTACGAGCAGTACTTC. Residues: CASGRDRDYEQYF.

The rearrangement uses TRBV5-6 and TRBJ2-2, with D possibly TRBD2 on 5 matching bases. The germline CDR1 and CDR2 sequences are SGHDT and YYEEEE. The CDR3 contains 16 residues. Trimming cost V 1 base and J 1 base, with 11 bases left between them. The CDR3 region is CASSLSLAENTGELFF. The CDR3, as DNA: TGTGCCAGCAGCTTGAGTCTAGCAGAGAACACCGGGGAGCTGTTTTTT.

The CDR3 is CASSQDGSRTRGYNEQFF. The CDR3 nucleotides read TGTGCCAGCAGCCAAGATGGATCCAGGACTAGGGGCTACAATGAGCAGTTCTTC. The J gene is TRBJ2-1, the V gene TRBV4-2, with 7 bases lining up with TRBD2. CDR3 length equals 18 residues. V lost 0 bases, J lost 3 bases, and 11 bases stayed unmatched. CDR1 and CDR2 (germline): LGHNA, YNFKEQ.

The rearrangement joins TRBV30 to TRBJ2-6; 8 bases match TRBD1. The ends lost 2 bases at V and 2 bases at J; junction bases unmatched: 5. The CDR3 is 16 amino acids. The germline CDR1 and CDR2 sequences are GTSNPN and SVGIG (reference sequence). CDR3 bases: TGTGCCTGGAGTATGCAGGGGGCCCCTGGGGCCAACGTCCTGACTTTC. Translated, it gives CAWSMQGAPGANVLTF.

The chain couples TRBV5-1 to TRBJ1-4; tentative D call: TRBD1 (6 bases). From germline, CDR1 is SGHRS and CDR2 YFSETQ. The CDR3 extends over 15 amino acids. Trimming pared 1 base from V and 8 bases from J, leaving 15 bases between. The CDR3 nucleotides read TGCGCCAGCAGCTTGAGTACAGGGCTTGGGGAAAAACTGTTTTTT. It specifies CASSLSTGLGEKLFF.

CDR3 sequence (DNA): TGTGCCAGCAGTCTCAGGACAGGGGCGGTCACTGAAGCTTTCTTT. Amino acids: CASSLRTGAVTEAFF. This chain joins TRBV11-2 and TRBJ1-1, with 9 bases that match TRBD1. The V segment lost 6 bases and the J segment 4 bases; nucleotides outside the gene matches: 9. The CDR3 covers 15 residues. Germline V gene data show CDR1 as SGHAT and CDR2 as FQNNGV. Drawing the rest from reference TRBV11-2 and TRBJ1-1, the complete variable domain is EAGVAQSPRYKIIEKRQSVAFWCNPISGHATLYWYQQILGQGPKLLIQFQNNGVVDDSQLPKDRFSAERLKGVDSTLKIQPAKLEDSAVYLCASSLRTGAVTEAFFGQGTRLTVV.

The genes are TRBV29-1 and TRBJ2-7; 8 nucleotides match TRBD1. Germline V lookup: CDR1 SQVTM, CDR2 ANQGSEA. V was pared by 0 bases and J by 2 bases, with 3 bases of the junction left unmatched. The CDR3 has 14 amino acids. The CDR3 here is CSVEEQGATYEQYF. As DNA, the CDR3 is TGCAGCGTTGAAGAGCAGGGGGCAACCTACGAGCAGTACTTC.

This rearrangement joins TRBV27 to TRBJ2-7, with D possibly TRBD2 on 7 matching bases. The V gene lost 3 bases and the J gene lost 2 bases, with 8 bases spanning the gap. This CDR3 comprises 13 residues. CDR1 is MNHEY and CDR2 is SMNVEV in the germline V gene (reference sequence). CDR3 bases: TGTGCCAGCAGTTTGCGGGGGCCCTACGAGCAGTACTTC. This translates into CASSLRGPYEQYF.